The clone carrying this T cell receptor (beta chain) was counted at least ten times. Its antigen is as yet unknown. There were only healthy Caucasians among the donors. This record comes from a study of identical twins. MiXCR, applied by TCRdb to the 5' RACE reads, yields one record per CDR3 protein. The table has roughly 1,500,000 distinct CDR3 sequences, about 32% seen once. The CDR3 length is 15 residues. CDR1 is SGHVS and CDR2 is FQNEAQ in the germline V gene. V gave up 5 bases and J gave up 4 bases; unmatched junction bases: 5. Study-wide results and limits: Conclusions came from cross-sectional statistical analysis, not from following the same donors.

The TCR sequence derives from a newborn girl in good health. The sample consisted of cord blood. V is TRBV7-8 and J is TRBJ2-3; TRBD2 matches at 11 bases. CDR3 protein: CASSATSGRSDTQYF. The CDR3 DNA is TGTGCCAGCAGCGCTACTAGCGGGAGATCAGATACGCAGTATTTT.